This is a list of T cell receptor beta chains from one sample in a study of shared clonotypes between healthy human individuals. Method: immunoSEQ multiplex PCR; TCRdb's copy keeps in-frame clones and lacks some. This table holds roughly 2 million clones, 90% to 96% found once. The sequenced material came from naive CD4+ T cells sorted from blood. These receptors all come from a young man in good health. Each CDR3 is given with its conserved first and last residue. Each record gives: clone size, CDR3 length, J gene, V gene, D gene, CDR3 protein, CDR3 DNA. A D gene is named only where the DNA matches it firmly. Clone size appears in some rows only: once, few, many, or a class for an expanded clone.

NA,13,TRBJ2-3,TRBV5-1,NA,CASSLAATGSQYF,TGCGCCAGCAGCTTGGCCGCTACAGGGTCGCAGTATTTT
NA,15,TRBJ2-6,TRBV6-5,NA,CASSYSSPGANVLTF,TGTGCCAGCAGTTACTCGAGCCCTGGGGCCAACGTCCTGACTTTC
NA,15,TRBJ1-6,TRBV6-5,TRBD1,CASSSGQFYNSPLHF,TGTGCCAGCAGTTCGGGACAGTTCTATAATTCACCCCTCCACTTT
NA,15,TRBJ1-3,TRBV5-8,NA,CASRSGTLSGNTIYF,TGTGCCAGCAGGTCCGGGACACTCTCTGGAAACACCATATATTTT
once,14,TRBJ2-3,TRBV27,TRBD2,CASSLIAGEDTQYF,TGTGCCAGCAGTTTAATAGCGGGAGAAGATACGCAGTATTTT
NA,12,TRBJ2-2,TRBV12-1,NA,CAVVSTTGELFF,TGTGCCGTAGTCTCCACCACCGGGGAGCTGTTTTTT
NA,13,TRBJ2-7,TRBV2,NA,CASKPGPPYEQYF,TGTGCCAGCAAGCCGGGACCACCCTACGAGCAGTACTTC
NA,12,TRBJ2-3,TRBV10-2,NA,CASSEAGDTQYF,TGCGCCAGCAGTGAGGCGGGGGATACGCAGTATTTT
NA,14,TRBJ1-5,TRBV6-5,NA,CASSYSRWDQPQHF,TGTGCCAGCAGTTACTCGAGATGGGATCAGCCCCAGCATTTT
NA,16,TRBJ2-3,TRBV18,TRBD2,CASSGALAGGTDTQYF,TGTGCCAGCTCCGGAGCTCTAGCGGGGGGCACAGATACGCAGTATTTT
once,16,TRBJ2-3,TRBV7-9,NA,CASSAWALDFTDTQYF,TGTGCCAGCAGCGCCTGGGCCCTCGACTTCACAGATACGCAGTATTTT
NA,15,TRBJ1-5,TRBV2,TRBD1,CASSLETGTNQPQHF,TGTGCCAGCAGTCTCGAGACAGGGACAAATCAGCCCCAGCATTTT
once,14,TRBJ1-6,TRBV15,NA,CATSPEPTGSPLHF,TGTGCCACCAGCCCTGAACCAACTGGATCACCCCTCCACTTT
NA,15,TRBJ1-5,TRBV5-1,NA,CASSLAGERNQPQHF,TGCGCCAGCAGCTTGGCAGGGGAGAGGAATCAGCCCCAGCATTTT
NA,16,TRBJ2-1,TRBV4-1,TRBD2,CASSQVTSGAYNEQFF,TGCGCCAGCAGCCAAGTGACTAGCGGGGCTTACAATGAGCAGTTCTTC
NA,15,TRBJ2-3,TRBV4-1,TRBD2,CASSQLAGGTDTQYF,TGCGCCAGCAGCCAACTAGCGGGGGGCACAGATACGCAGTATTTT
NA,15,TRBJ2-7,TRBV18,TRBD1,CASSPGQGRSYEQYF,TGTGCCAGCTCACCAGGACAGGGGAGATCCTACGAGCAGTACTTC
NA,15,TRBJ1-2,TRBV23-1,NA,CASSQSRTVYYGYTF,TGCGCCAGCAGTCAATCCCGGACAGTTTACTATGGCTACACCTTC
few,13,TRBJ1-5,TRBV5-5,NA,CASSLDSNQPQHF,TGTGCCAGCAGCTTGGACAGCAATCAGCCCCAGCATTTT
once,15,TRBJ1-2,TRBV15,NA,CATSRGGGARYGYTF,TGTGCCACCAGCAGAGGCGGGGGGGCCCGGTATGGCTACACCTTC
NA,15,TRBJ2-1,TRBV5-6,NA,CASSLDQGRAYEQFF,TGTGCCAGCAGCTTGGACCAGGGGAGAGCCTATGAGCAGTTCTTC
once,13,TRBJ2-3,TRBV5-1,NA,CASSRTGTDTQYF,TGCGCCAGCAGCCGAACAGGGACAGATACGCAGTATTTT
NA,15,TRBJ1-5,TRBV2,TRBD1,CASSAAQGAHQPQHF,TGTGCCAGCAGTGCCGCACAGGGGGCCCATCAGCCCCAGCATTTT
NA,14,TRBJ2-2,TRBV25-1,TRBD1,CASRGTGGTGELFF,TGTGCCAGCCGAGGGACAGGTGGCACCGGGGAGCTGTTTTTT
NA,12,TRBJ1-1,TRBV2,NA,CASSEGVSEAFF,TGTGCCAGCAGTGAAGGGGTCTCTGAAGCTTTCTTT
few,15,TRBJ1-6,TRBV6-5,NA,CASSYSQEVNSPLHF,TGTGCCAGCAGTTACTCACAGGAGGTGAATTCACCCCTCCACTTT
NA,14,TRBJ1-6,TRBV6-1,TRBD1,CASTPGQGGSPLHF,TGTGCCAGCACCCCTGGGCAGGGGGGTTCACCCCTCCACTTT
NA,14,TRBJ1-1,TRBV30,TRBD1,CAWRNRGWNTEAFF,TGTGCCTGGAGGAACAGGGGATGGAACACTGAAGCTTTCTTT
NA,15,TRBJ2-3,TRBV18,NA,CASSPLLATGGTQYF,TGTGCCAGCTCACCACTTCTCGCCACCGGAGGTACGCAGTATTTT
NA,14,TRBJ1-1,TRBV11-1,NA,CASSFSQMNTEAFF,TGTGCCAGCAGCTTTAGCCAGATGAACACTGAAGCTTTCTTT
NA,16,TRBJ2-3,TRBV12-5,NA,CASGLGGLRGAGTQYF,TGTGCTAGTGGTTTGGGAGGACTCCGCGGGGCCGGTACGCAGTATTTT
NA,13,TRBJ1-5,TRBV4-3,NA,CASSPRGDQPQHF,TGCGCCAGCAGCCCCCGGGGGGATCAGCCCCAGCATTTT
NA,15,TRBJ2-2,TRBV2,NA,CASSRRGSYTGELFF,TGTGCCAGCAGTAGGCGGGGCTCGTACACCGGGGAGCTGTTTTTT
NA,15,TRBJ2-7,TRBV9,TRBD1,CASSEGTGGIYEQYF,TGTGCCAGCAGCGAGGGGACAGGGGGCATCTACGAGCAGTACTTC
NA,17,TRBJ1-3,TRBV4-3,TRBD1,CASSQATGGVEGNTIYF,TGCGCCAGCAGCCAAGCGACAGGGGGGGTGGAAGGAAACACCATATATTTT